What follows is one T cell receptor beta chain and its context. Its antigen is currently unknown. The source of the sample is a study of a mutant IDH1 vaccine in newly diagnosed glioma. Study-wide context: It was radiotherapy, temozolomide, or both that patients received previously, with most receiving both.

The method was immunoSEQ multiplex PCR; TCRdb's version includes in-frame clones alone and lacks a portion of them. The sample lists around 50,000 clones; 84% were seen once. Noted time point: week 47, end of study. Topical imiquimod was applied with each vaccine dose, which held 300 ug of mutant IDH1 20-mer peptide. V lost 0 bases to trimming and J lost 2 bases; unmatched junction nucleotides: 3. The CDR3 contains 15 residues. Germline V gene lookup returns CDR1 MGHRA and CDR2 YSYEKL. The receptor was isolated from a young woman with glioma. Some clones in this sample may be carry-over from other donors' samples. The specimen comprised PBMCs, sampled from a glioma patient whose treatment included an IDH1 peptide vaccine. V usage is TRBV4-1 and J usage is TRBJ2-7, with 8 bases that match TRBD1. The CDR3 loop is CASSQEGDRTYEQYF. CDR3 in DNA: TGCGCCAGCAGCCAAGAGGGGGACAGGACCTACGAGCAGTACTTC.